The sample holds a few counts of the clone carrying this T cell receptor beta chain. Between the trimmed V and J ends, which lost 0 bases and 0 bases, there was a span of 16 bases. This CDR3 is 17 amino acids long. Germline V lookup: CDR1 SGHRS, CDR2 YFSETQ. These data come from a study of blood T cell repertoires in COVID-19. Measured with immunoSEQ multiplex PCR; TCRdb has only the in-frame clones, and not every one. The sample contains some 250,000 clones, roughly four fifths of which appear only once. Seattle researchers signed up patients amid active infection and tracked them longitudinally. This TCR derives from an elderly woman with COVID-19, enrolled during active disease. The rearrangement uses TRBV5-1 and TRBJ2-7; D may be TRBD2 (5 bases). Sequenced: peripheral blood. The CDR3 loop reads CASSLGPQAGISYEQYF. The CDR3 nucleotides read TGCGCCAGCAGCTTGGGTCCGCAGGCCGGGATCTCCTACGAGCAGTACTTC.